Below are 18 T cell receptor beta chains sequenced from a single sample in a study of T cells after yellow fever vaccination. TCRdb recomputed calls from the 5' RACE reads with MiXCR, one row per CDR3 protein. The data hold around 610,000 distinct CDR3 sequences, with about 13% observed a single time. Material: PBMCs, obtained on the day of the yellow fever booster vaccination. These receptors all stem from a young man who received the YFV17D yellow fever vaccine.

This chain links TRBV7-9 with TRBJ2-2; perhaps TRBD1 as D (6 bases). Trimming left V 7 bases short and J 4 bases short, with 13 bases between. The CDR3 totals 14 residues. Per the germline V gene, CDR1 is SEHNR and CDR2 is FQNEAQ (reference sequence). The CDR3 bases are TGTGCCAGCACTATACAGGGACCCACCGGGGAGCTGTTTTTT. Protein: CASTIQGPTGELFF.

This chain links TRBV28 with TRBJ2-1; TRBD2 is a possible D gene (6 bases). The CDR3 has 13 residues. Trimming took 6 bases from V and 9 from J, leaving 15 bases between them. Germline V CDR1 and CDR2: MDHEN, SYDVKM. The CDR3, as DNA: TGTGCCAGCAGGTTTACGGGAGCAGGTGAGCAGTTCTTC. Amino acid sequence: CASRFTGAGEQFF.

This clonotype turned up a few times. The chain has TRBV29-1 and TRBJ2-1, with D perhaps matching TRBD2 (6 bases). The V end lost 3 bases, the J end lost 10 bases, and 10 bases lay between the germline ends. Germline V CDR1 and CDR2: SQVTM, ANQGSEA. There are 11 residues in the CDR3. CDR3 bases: TGCAGCGTTGAGCCCGGGAGCGAGCAGTTCTTC. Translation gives CSVEPGSEQFF.

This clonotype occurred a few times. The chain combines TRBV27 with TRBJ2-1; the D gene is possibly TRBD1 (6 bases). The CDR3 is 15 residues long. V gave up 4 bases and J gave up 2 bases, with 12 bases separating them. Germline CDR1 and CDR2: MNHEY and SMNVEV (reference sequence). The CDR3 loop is CASSSTGRPYNEQFF. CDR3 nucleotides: TGTGCCAGCAGTTCCACAGGGCGCCCCTACAATGAGCAGTTCTTC.

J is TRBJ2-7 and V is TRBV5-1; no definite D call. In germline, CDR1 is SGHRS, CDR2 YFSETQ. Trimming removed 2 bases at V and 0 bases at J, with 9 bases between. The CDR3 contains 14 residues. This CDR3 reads CASSFNRNSYEQYF. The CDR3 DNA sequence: TGCGCCAGCAGCTTTAACCGGAACTCCTACGAGCAGTACTTC.

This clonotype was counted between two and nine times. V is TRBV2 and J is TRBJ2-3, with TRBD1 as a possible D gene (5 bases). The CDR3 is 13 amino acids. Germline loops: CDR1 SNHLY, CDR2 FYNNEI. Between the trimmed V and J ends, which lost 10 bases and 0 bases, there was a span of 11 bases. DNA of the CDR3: TGTGCCATGGGGCCCAGCAGCACAGATACGCAGTATTTT. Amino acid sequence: CAMGPSSTDTQYF. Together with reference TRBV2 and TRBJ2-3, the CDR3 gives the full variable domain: EPEVTQTPSHQVTQMGQEVILRCVPISNHLYFYWYRQILGQKVEFLVSFYNNEISEKSEIFDDQFSVERPDGSNFTLKIRSTKLEDSAMYFCAMGPSSTDTQYFGPGTRLTVL.

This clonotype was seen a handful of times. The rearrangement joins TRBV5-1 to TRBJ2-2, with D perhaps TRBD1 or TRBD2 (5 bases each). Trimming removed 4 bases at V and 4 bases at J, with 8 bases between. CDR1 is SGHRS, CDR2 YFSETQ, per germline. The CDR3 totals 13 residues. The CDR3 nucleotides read TGCGCCAGCAGCGGGGACCTCACCGGGGAGCTGTTTTTT. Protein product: CASSGDLTGELFF.

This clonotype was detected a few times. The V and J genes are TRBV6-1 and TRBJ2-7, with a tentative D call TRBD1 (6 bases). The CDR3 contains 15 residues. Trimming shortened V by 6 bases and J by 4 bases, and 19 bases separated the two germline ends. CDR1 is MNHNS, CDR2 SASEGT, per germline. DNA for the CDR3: TGTGCCAGCAGAGTCTTCCCGACAGGCGGTTACGAGCAGTACTTC. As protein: CASRVFPTGGYEQYF.

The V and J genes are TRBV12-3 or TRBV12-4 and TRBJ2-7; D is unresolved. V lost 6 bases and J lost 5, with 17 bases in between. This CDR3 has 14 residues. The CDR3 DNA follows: TGTGCCAGCAGCAACAATCCCCCCCCTGACGAGCAGTACTTC. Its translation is CASSNNPPPDEQYF.

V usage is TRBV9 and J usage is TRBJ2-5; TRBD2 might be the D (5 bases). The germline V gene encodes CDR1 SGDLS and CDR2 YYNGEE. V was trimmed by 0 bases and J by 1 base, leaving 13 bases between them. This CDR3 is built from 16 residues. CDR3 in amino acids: CASSVGNTRFQETQYF. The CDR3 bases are TGTGCCAGCAGCGTAGGAAACACTAGGTTCCAAGAGACCCAGTACTTC.

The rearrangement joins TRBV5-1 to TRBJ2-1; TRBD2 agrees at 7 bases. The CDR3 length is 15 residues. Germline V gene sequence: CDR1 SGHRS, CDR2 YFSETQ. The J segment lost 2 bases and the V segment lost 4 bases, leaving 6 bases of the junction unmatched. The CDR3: CASSPLAEAYNEQFF. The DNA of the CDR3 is TGCGCCAGCAGCCCGCTAGCGGAGGCCTACAATGAGCAGTTCTTC.

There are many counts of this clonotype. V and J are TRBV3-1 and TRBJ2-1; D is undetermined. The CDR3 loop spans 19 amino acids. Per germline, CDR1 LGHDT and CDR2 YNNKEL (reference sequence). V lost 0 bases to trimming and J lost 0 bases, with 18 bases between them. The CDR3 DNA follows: TGTGCCAGCAGCCAAGATGTTCAGTGTGAGGCTAGCTCCTACAATGAGCAGTTCTTC. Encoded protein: CASSQDVQCEASSYNEQFF.

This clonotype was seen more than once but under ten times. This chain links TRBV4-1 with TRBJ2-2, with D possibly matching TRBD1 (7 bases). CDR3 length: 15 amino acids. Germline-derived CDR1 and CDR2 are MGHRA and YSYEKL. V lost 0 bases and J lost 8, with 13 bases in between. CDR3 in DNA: TGCGCCAGCAGCCAAGATCGGAGGGGGCGGGGGGAGCTGTTTTTT. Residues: CASSQDRRGRGELFF.

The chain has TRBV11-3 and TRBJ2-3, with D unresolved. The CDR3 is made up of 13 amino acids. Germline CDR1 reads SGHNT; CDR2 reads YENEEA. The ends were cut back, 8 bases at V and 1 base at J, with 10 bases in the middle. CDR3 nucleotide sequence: TGTGCCAGCTCTGGATGGGGCACAGATACGCAGTATTTT. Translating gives CASSGWGTDTQYF.

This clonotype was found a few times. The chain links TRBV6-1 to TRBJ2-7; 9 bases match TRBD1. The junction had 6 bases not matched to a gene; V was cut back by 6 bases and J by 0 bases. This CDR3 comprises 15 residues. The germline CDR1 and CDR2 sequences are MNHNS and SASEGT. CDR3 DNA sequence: TGTGCCAGCAGGATGGGACAGGGAGGCTCCTACGAGCAGTACTTC. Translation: CASRMGQGGSYEQYF.

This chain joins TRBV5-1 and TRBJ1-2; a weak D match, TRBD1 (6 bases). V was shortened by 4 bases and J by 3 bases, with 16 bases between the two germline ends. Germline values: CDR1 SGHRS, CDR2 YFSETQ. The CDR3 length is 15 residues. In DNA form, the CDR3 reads TGCGCCAGCAGCATGACAGGTCAACCTGACTATGGCTACACCTTC. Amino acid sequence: CASSMTGQPDYGYTF.

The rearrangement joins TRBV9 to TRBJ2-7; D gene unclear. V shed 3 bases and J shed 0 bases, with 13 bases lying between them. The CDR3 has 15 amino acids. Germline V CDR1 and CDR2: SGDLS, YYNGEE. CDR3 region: CASSATGLNSYEQYF. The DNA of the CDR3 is TGTGCCAGCAGCGCAACCGGGCTCAACTCCTACGAGCAGTACTTC. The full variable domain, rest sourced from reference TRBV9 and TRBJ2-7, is DSGVTQTPKHLITATGQRVTLRCSPRSGDLSVYWYQQSLDQGLQFLIQYYNGEERAKGNILERFSAQQFPDLHSELNLSSLELGDSALYFCASSATGLNSYEQYFGPGTRLTVT.

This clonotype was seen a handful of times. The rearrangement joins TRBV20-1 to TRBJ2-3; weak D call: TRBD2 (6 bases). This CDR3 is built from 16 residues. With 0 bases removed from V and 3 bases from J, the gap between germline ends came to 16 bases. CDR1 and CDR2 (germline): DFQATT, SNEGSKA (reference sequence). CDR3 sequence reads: CSARDHPGSWTDTQYF. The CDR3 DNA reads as TGCAGTGCTAGAGATCACCCCGGGAGTTGGACAGATACGCAGTATTTT.